This T cell receptor beta chain was recorded in a study of early T cells in non-severe SARS-CoV-2 infection. Turning to the study itself: It was bulk RNA from unsorted whole blood that was sequenced, and the chains were unpaired.

Researchers attached unique molecular identifiers to individual cDNA molecules. TCRdb reanalysed the 5' RACE reads using MiXCR and keeps one entry per CDR3 protein. This sample has 30,000 to 40,000 distinct CDR3 sequences; 5% occur once, and the top ten carry around 14%. V lost 1 base, J lost 3 bases, and 18 bases lay in between. The CDR3 is made up of 17 amino acids. Germline values: CDR1 SGHTA, CDR2 FQGNSA. A word on this clonotype: Its target is not known.

Study-level points and caveats: Matching against VDJdb likely underestimated virus-specific expansions, favoring anti-spike CD8.

The V and J genes are TRBV7-2 and TRBJ2-5; D might be TRBD2 (5 bases). The TCR originated in an adult who was a healthcare worker with PCR-confirmed SARS-CoV-2 infection or an uninfected control (not recorded which). Sequenced sample: whole blood. The CDR3 DNA is TGTGCCAGCAGCTTAGAAGGTTTTTTGAGGGCTGAAGAGACCCAGTACTTC. Amino acid sequence: CASSLEGFLRAEETQYF.